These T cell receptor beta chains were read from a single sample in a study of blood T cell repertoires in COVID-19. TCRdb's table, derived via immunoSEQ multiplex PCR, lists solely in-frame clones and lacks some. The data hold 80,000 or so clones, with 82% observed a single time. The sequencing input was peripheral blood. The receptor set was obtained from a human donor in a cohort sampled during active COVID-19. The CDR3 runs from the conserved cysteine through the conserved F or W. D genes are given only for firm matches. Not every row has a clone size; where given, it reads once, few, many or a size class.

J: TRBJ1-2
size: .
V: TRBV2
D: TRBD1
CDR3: CASSGKQGGGHSNYGYTF
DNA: TGTGCCAGCAGTGGGAAGCAGGGGGGCGGACATTCTAACTATGGCTACACCTTC

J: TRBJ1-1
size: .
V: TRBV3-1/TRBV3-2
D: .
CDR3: CASSQGGGGHPEAFF
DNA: TGTGCCAGCAGCCAAGGGGGAGGAGGACACCCTGAAGCTTTCTTT

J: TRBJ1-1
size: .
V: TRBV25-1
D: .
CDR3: CASSAWSSGTEAFF
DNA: TGTGCCAGCAGTGCTTGGTCCTCGGGCACTGAAGCTTTCTTT

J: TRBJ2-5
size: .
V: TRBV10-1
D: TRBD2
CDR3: CASSGSGTSVDRETQYF
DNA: TGCGCCAGCAGCGGCTCCGGGACTAGCGTCGATAGGGAGACCCAGTACTTC

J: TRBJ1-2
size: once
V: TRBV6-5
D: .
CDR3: CASGVKPNAGMGYTF
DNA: TGTGCCAGCGGAGTCAAGCCTAATGCTGGTATGGGCTACACCTTC

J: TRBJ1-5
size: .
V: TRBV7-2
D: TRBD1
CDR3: CASERTGESQPQHF
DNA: TGTGCCAGCGAAAGAACAGGGGAGAGTCAGCCCCAGCATTTT

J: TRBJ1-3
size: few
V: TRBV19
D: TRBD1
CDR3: CASSKQGLENTIYF
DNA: TGTGCCAGTAGTAAACAGGGGTTAGAGAACACCATATATTTT

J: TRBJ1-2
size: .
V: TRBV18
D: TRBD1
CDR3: CASSPTDRGYGYTF
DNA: TGTGCCAGCTCACCGACGGACAGGGGATATGGCTACACCTTC

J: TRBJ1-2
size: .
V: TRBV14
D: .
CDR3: CASSQDWSRGGYTF
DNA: TGTGCCAGCAGCCAAGATTGGTCTCGGGGAGGCTACACCTTC

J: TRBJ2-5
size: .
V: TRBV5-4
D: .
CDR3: CASSRTTGGGETQYF
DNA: TGTGCCAGCAGCCGAACGACAGGAGGAGGAGAGACCCAGTACTTC

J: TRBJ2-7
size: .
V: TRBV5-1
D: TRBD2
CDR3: CASRAGGTVGEQYF
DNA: TGCGCCAGCAGGGCGGGGGGGACAGTGGGCGAGCAGTACTTC

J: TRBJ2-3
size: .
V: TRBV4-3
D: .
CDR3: CASSRSLGHTDTQYF
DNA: TGCGCCAGCAGCCGGAGTTTAGGACACACAGATACGCAGTATTTT

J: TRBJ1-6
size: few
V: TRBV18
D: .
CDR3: CASSPETRLGLHF
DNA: TGTGCCAGCTCACCAGAGACAAGGTTAGGTCTCCACTTT

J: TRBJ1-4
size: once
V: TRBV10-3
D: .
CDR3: CAISVGLRDEKLFF
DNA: TGTGCCATCAGTGTGGGGCTACGGGATGAAAAACTGTTTTTT

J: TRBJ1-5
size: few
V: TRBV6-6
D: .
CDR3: CASTQGRRAQHF
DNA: TGTGCCAGCACACAGGGAAGACGGGCCCAGCATTTT

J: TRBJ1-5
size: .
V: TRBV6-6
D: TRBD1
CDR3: CASSNRGRSNQPQHF
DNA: TGTGCCAGCAGTAACAGGGGAAGGAGCAATCAGCCCCAGCATTTT

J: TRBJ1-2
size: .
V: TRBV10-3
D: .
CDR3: CAISEEGMGYGYTF
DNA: TGTGCCATCAGTGAGGAGGGAATGGGCTATGGCTACACCTTC

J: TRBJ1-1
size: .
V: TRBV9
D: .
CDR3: CASSPSSSEAFF
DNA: TGTGCCAGCAGCCCCAGTTCATCTGAAGCTTTCTTT

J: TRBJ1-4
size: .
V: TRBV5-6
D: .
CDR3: CASSWAGGKGREKLFF
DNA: TGTGCCAGCAGCTGGGCTGGAGGGAAAGGGCGAGAAAAACTGTTTTTT

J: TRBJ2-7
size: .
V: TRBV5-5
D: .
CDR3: CASSGGSATGSYEQYF
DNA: TGTGCCAGCAGCGGGGGCTCTGCGACAGGTTCCTACGAGCAGTACTTC

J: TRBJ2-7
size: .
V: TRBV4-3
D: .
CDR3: CASSQEPLAGRDEVYEQYF
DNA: TGCGCCAGCAGCCAAGAACCGCTTGCGGGAAGGGATGAGGTCTACGAGCAGTACTTC

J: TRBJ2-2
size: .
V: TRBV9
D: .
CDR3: CASSVEGTRGTGELFF
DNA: TGTGCCAGCAGCGTAGAAGGAACCCGGGGCACCGGGGAGCTGTTTTTT

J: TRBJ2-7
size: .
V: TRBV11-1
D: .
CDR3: CASSSVRAQPYEQYF
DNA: TGTGCCAGCAGCTCCGTCCGAGCCCAACCCTACGAGCAGTACTTC